One T cell receptor beta chain is described in this entry. Antigen: not known. Assay: immunoSEQ multiplex PCR; the TCRdb copy retains only in-frame clones and omits some. The sample carries 150,000 to 200,000 clones, about 89% recorded once. The entry originates in a study of T cell responses to AZD1222 COVID-19 vaccine. General study findings and limits: The sample set comprised mostly white British donors with more females, and clonal diversity was possibly underestimated. Repertoires were obtained solely post-peak T cell response. The study identified only five or six AZD1222 recipients as seropositive at baseline. Spike-specific TCR repertoires showed rising breadth and depth after two AZD1222 doses.

The sample consisted of peripheral blood, taken 28 days after the second AZD1222 dose. This receptor was obtained from an adult who received the AZD1222 COVID-19 vaccine.

CDR3 loop: CSVQGRGDGYTF. The CDR3 DNA follows: TGCAGCGTCCAGGGGAGGGGGGATGGCTACACCTTC. The V gene is TRBV29-1, the J gene TRBJ1-2, with D maybe TRBD1 (6 bases). The V end was cut by 6 bases, the J end by 6 bases, with 14 bases between. CDR3 length equals 12 residues. Germline values: CDR1 SQVTM, CDR2 ANQGSEA.